The rows below give T cell receptor beta chains drawn from one sample of a study of Tregs in tolerant kidney transplant recipients. No antigen is known for these receptors. Data came from immunoSEQ multiplex PCR; TCRdb stores just in-frame clones and leaves some out. The table has thousands of clones, around two fifths seen once. The sequenced material came from Tregs from blood grown in culture. The receptors originated from a human donor in good health. CDR3s include the opening cysteine and the closing phenylalanine or tryptophan. A D gene is named only where the DNA matches it firmly. Not all rows give a size; the values are once, few, many and, for expanded clones, a class.

>TRBV2|TRBJ1-5|NA|TRBD1
TGTGCCAGCAGCCCAGGGGGGGGCTACAATCAGCCCCAGCATTTT
CASSPGGGYNQPQHF
>TRBV6-5|TRBJ1-2|medium-sized|NA
TGTGCCAGCAAGGCGGGGTTAGGCTACACCTTC
CASKAGLGYTF
>TRBV18|TRBJ2-3|NA|NA
TGTGCCAGCTCACCCCGCACTGGGAGAGCAGATACGCAGTATTTT
CASSPRTGRADTQYF
>TRBV15|TRBJ2-7|NA|NA
TGTGCCACCAGCAGAGATCCAGGGTCTTCCTCTCTGTTTTCTTTGCGCGAGCAGTACTTC
CATSRDPGSSSLFSLREQYF
>TRBV5-6|TRBJ2-4|NA|TRBD1
TGTGCCAGCAGCCCCCCGGGACAGAAGCTAGCCAAAAACATTCAGTACTTC
CASSPPGQKLAKNIQYF
>TRBV6-5|TRBJ2-2|few|NA
TGTGCCAGCAGGTCCCTAGCGTTGGCCGGGGAGCTGTTTTTT
CASRSLALAGELFF
>TRBV19|TRBJ2-1|large|NA
TGTGCCAGTAGTCGACGATTCGAGCAGTTCTTC
CASSRRFEQFF
>TRBV18|TRBJ1-1|once|NA
TGTGCCAGCTACTGGACCGGGAACACTGAAGCTTTCTTT
CASYWTGNTEAFF
>TRBV10-3|TRBJ2-5|NA|TRBD1
TGTGCCATCAGCCAGGGGGAAGAGACCCAGTACTTC
CAISQGEETQYF
>TRBV15|TRBJ2-2|few|NA
TGTGCCACCAGCAGAGATAGGGCAGGCGGGGAGCTGTTTTTT
CATSRDRAGGELFF
>TRBV5-4|TRBJ2-5|NA|NA
TGTGCCAGCAGCTTCCCCCAAGAGACCCAGTACTTC
CASSFPQETQYF
>TRBV6-1|TRBJ1-5|NA|NA
TGTGCCAGCACACAGGGCCTAGGTCAGCCCCAGCATTTT
CASTQGLGQPQHF
>TRBV25-1|TRBJ2-1|medium-sized|TRBD1
TGTACAGGAGACAAAACAGGGGAATCTCGGTACAATGAGCAGTTCTTC
CTGDKTGESRYNEQFF
>TRBV6-6|TRBJ1-2|large|TRBD1
TGTGCCAGCAAGAAGACAGGGTCGGACTATGGCTACACCTTC
CASKKTGSDYGYTF
>TRBV2|TRBJ1-4|NA|NA
TGTGCCAGCAGTGAAGCTGGGACACGGAATGAAAAACTGTTTTTT
CASSEAGTRNEKLFF
>TRBV6-6|TRBJ2-7|few|TRBD2
TGTGCCAGCAGGCTAGCGGGGGCCGGCGGGTCCGAGCAGTACTTC
CASRLAGAGGSEQYF
>TRBV5-1|TRBJ1-3|medium-sized|TRBD1
TGCGCCAGCAGCAACCCAGGGGGGGTGTACTCTGGAAACACCATATATTTT
CASSNPGGVYSGNTIYF
>TRBV7-2|TRBJ2-2|NA|TRBD2
TGTGCCAGCAGCCCCTTCGCCAGCGGGGCCACCGGGGAGCTGTTTTTT
CASSPFASGATGELFF
>TRBV15|TRBJ2-3|large|NA
TGTGCCACCAGCAGAGGGACAGACGTTCGCACAGATACGCAGTATTTT
CATSRGTDVRTDTQYF
>TRBV7-9|TRBJ2-7|NA|NA
TGTGCCAGCAGCTTACAGGGACAAAGCTACGAGCAGTACTTC
CASSLQGQSYEQYF
>TRBV19|TRBJ2-3|NA|TRBD2
TGTGCCAGTACCCACCGTAGGGCGGGAGATGTAGATACGCAGTATTTT
CASTHRRAGDVDTQYF
>TRBV6-6|TRBJ1-1|NA|NA
TGTGCCAGCAGTTACGGGGGCAGGGTCACTGAAGCTTTCTTT
CASSYGGRVTEAFF
>TRBV6-6|TRBJ1-2|NA|NA
TGTGCCAGCAGTTTTGACCCGACAGGCCGAACTGGTGGCTACACCTTC
CASSFDPTGRTGGYTF
>TRBV7-2|TRBJ2-2|NA|NA
TGTGCCAGCAGCCCTTCGGGGGTCTTAACCGGGGAGCTGTTTTTT
CASSPSGVLTGELFF
>TRBV7-6|TRBJ2-7|NA|TRBD1
TGTGCCAGCAGCTTAGGACAGGGGGGGTACGAGCAGTACTTC
CASSLGQGGYEQYF
>TRBV5-1|TRBJ2-7|NA|TRBD1
TGCGCCAGCAGCTTGGGTGGGACAGGGAGGTCCTACGAGCAGTACTTC
CASSLGGTGRSYEQYF
>TRBV2|TRBJ1-6|few|TRBD1
TGTGCCAGCAAAGCGGGACAGGGGTTTTCACCCCTCCACTTT
CASKAGQGFSPLHF
>TRBV6-6|TRBJ1-2|few|TRBD1
TGTGCCAGCAGTTACGCAAACCCGACAGGGCTTGGCTACACCTTC
CASSYANPTGLGYTF
>TRBV6-6|TRBJ2-2|once|NA
TGTGCCAGCAGCCCCCTCCATACCGGGGAGCTGTTTTTT
CASSPLHTGELFF
>TRBV7-9|TRBJ1-2|NA|NA
TGTGCCAGCAGTAGGGAGTCTAACTATGGCTACACCTTC
CASSRESNYGYTF
>TRBV5-1|TRBJ2-5|NA|TRBD2
TGCGCCAGCAGCCCGGGACTAGCGGGAGTCAGGGCATGGGAGACCCAGTACTTC
CASSPGLAGVRAWETQYF
>TRBV7-9|TRBJ1-4|few|NA
TGTGCCAGCAGCTCACCTAATGAAAAACTGTTTTTT
CASSSPNEKLFF
>TRBV29-1|TRBJ1-2|medium-sized|TRBD1
TGCAGCGTGCTAACAGGGGACTATGGCTACACCTTC
CSVLTGDYGYTF
>TRBV7-8|TRBJ1-5|once|NA
TGTGCCAGCAGCTTAGGCATGCGGGGACCTCAGCCCCAGCATTTT
CASSLGMRGPQPQHF
>TRBV14|TRBJ2-1|once|NA
TGTGCCAGCAGCCAAGTATGGACAGAGTACAATGAGCAGTTCTTC
CASSQVWTEYNEQFF
>TRBV19|TRBJ1-2|medium-sized|TRBD1
TGTGCCAGTAGGAACAGGGGAAACAGAGGCGCAGGCTACACCTTC
CASRNRGNRGAGYTF
>TRBV5-6|TRBJ2-1|NA|TRBD1
TGTGCCAGCAGCTTGCCGGGACAGGCCTACAATGAGCAGTTCTTC
CASSLPGQAYNEQFF
>TRBV15|TRBJ2-7|medium-sized|TRBD1
TGTGCCACCAGCATCTTAGACAGGGTGGACTACGAGCAGTACTTC
CATSILDRVDYEQYF
>TRBV5-4|TRBJ2-7|NA|TRBD2
TGTGCCAGCAGCGAGGGACTAGCGGGAGTCTTCGAGCAGTACTTC
CASSEGLAGVFEQYF
>TRBV5-4|TRBJ1-1|NA|NA
TGTGCCAGCAGCTCGGGACTGAACACTGAAGCTTTCTTT
CASSSGLNTEAFF